This T cell receptor beta chain was documented in a study of T-cell memory formation after mild COVID-19. Across the whole study: Across donors, TCR clusters were largely donor specific.

The CDR3 consists of 13 residues. From germline, CDR1 is SEHNR and CDR2 FQNEAQ (reference sequence). Trimming removed 0 bases from V and 4 bases from J, with 6 bases in between. Barcoded TCR alpha and TCR beta cDNA libraries with UMIs came from 5'RACE using constant-segment primers. TCRdb re-called the 5' RACE reads through MiXCR, storing one row per CDR3 protein. The sample has about 140,000 distinct CDR3 sequences, roughly 13% seen once; the top ten hold roughly 28%. The receptor was isolated from an adult woman who had mild COVID-19 (a few samples of this study predate the infection). Cell type and time point are not known. The genes are TRBV7-9 and TRBJ1-2; no firm D call. Input material: PBMCs or a T cell subset sorted from them (not recorded which). In DNA form, the CDR3 reads TGTGCCAGCAGCTTAGCGGACGGCTATGGCTACACCTTC. Translated: CASSLADGYGYTF.